The clone carrying this T cell receptor (beta chain) has more than one count but fewer than ten. The antigen remains undetermined. This sample was included in a study of blood T cells in healthy people across ages. Study-wide findings and caveats: A roughly linear age-dependent decrease characterized TCR beta diversity per million T cells.

Peripheral blood samples of 9 to 10 milliliters were drawn from each donor. There are 16 residues in the CDR3. Germline CDR1 and CDR2: DFQATT and SNEGSKA (reference sequence). Trimming cost V 3 bases and J 6 bases; bases outside gene matches: 10. PCR was performed a second time for about 6 to 12 cycles using a sample-barcoded 5' primer and a J-beta primer mix. TCRdb used MiXCR to reprocess the 5' RACE reads, holding one entry per CDR3 protein. The sample contains about 970,000 distinct CDR3 sequences, roughly 51% of which appear only once. The specimen sequenced was blood. This receptor was taken from a woman aged 55-69 years in good health. The chain uses TRBV20-1 and TRBJ2-1, with 11 bases fitting TRBD2. CDR3 protein: CSASALTSGSFNEQFF. The CDR3 DNA follows: TGCAGTGCTAGCGCCCTAACTAGCGGGAGTTTCAATGAGCAGTTCTTC.